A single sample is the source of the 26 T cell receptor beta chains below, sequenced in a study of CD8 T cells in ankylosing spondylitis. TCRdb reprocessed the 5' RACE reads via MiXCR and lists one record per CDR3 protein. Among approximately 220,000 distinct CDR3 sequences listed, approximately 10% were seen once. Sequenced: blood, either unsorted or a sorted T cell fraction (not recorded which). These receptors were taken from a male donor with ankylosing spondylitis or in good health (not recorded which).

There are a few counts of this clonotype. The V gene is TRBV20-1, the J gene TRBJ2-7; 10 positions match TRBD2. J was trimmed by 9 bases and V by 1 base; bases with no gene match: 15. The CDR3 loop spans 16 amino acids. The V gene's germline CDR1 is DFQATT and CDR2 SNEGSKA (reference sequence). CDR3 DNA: TGCAGTGCTAGAGCGAGGATTCTAGCGGGGGATACGGGGCAGTACTTC. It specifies CSARARILAGDTGQYF.

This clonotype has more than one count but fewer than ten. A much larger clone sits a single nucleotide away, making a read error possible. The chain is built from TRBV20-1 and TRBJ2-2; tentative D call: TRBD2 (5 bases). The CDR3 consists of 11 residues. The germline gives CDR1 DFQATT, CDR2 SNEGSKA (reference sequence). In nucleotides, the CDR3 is TGCAGTGCTACGTACACCGGGGAGCTGTCTTTT. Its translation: CSATYTGELSF.

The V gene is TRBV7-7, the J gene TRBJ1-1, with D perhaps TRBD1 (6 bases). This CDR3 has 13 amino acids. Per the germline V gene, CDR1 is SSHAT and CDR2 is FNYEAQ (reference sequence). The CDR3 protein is CAVGEGRGTEAFF. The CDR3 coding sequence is TGTGCTGTCGGTGAGGGCAGGGGCACTGAAGCTTTCTTT. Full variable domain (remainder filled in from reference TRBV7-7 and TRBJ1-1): GAGVSQSPRYKVTKRGQDVTLRCDPISSHATLYWYQQALGQGPEFLTYFNYEAQPDKSGLPSDRFSAERPEGSISTLTIQRTEQRDSAMYRCAVGEGRGTEAFFGQGTRLTVV.

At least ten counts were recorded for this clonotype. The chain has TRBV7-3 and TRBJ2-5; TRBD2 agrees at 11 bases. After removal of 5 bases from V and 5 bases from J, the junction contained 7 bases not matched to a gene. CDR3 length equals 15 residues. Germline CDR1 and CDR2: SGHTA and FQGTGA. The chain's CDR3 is CASSLSGGDAETQYF. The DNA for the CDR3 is TGTGCCAGCAGCCTTAGCGGGGGGGACGCGGAGACCCAGTACTTC.

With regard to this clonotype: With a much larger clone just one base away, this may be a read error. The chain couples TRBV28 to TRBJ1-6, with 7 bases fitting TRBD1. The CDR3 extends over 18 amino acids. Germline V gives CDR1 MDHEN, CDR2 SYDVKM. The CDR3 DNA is TGTGCCAGCACCAATCCTCAGGGGGTCAGCTCCTATAATTCACCCCTCGACTTT. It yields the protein CASTNPQGVSSYNSPLDF. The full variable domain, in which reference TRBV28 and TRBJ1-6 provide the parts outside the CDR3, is DVKVTQSSRYLVKRTGEKVFLECVQDMDHENMFWYRQDPGLGLRLIYFSYDVKMKEKGDIPEGYSVSREKKERFSLILESASTNQTSMYLCASTNPQGVSSYNSPLDFGNGTRLTVT.

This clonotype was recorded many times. CDR3 sequence (DNA): TGTGCCAGCAGGGCAAGGACCCCCTCTCTATCTGGGGCCAACGTCCTGACTTTC. Amino acids: CASRARTPSLSGANVLTF. The chain employs TRBV2 and TRBJ2-6; the D is unclear. Germline-derived CDR1 and CDR2 are SNHLY and FYNNEI. The CDR3 contains 18 residues. The ends were cut back, 6 bases at V and 1 base at J, with 19 bases in the middle.

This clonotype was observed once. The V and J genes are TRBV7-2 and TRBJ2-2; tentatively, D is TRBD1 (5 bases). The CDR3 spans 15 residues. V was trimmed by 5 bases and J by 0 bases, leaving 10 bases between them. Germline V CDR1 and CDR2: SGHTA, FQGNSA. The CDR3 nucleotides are TGTGCCAGCAGCCAAACAGGAGCGAACACCGGGGAGCTGTTTTTT. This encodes CASSQTGANTGELFF.

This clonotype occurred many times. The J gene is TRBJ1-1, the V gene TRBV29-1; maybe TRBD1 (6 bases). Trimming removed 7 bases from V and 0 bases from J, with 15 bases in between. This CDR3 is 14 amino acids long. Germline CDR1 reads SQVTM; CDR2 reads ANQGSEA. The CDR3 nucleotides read TGCAGCGGCCTCCAGGGGACTCTGAACACTGAAGCTTTCTTT. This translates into CSGLQGTLNTEAFF.

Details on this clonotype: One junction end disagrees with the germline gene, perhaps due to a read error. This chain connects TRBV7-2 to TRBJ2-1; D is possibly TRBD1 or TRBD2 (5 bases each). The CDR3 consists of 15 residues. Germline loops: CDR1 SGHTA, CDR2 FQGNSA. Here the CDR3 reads CASRLAGGQRHEQFF. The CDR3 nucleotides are TGTGCCAGCAGGTTAGCTGGGGGTCAGCGCCATGAGCAGTTCTTC.

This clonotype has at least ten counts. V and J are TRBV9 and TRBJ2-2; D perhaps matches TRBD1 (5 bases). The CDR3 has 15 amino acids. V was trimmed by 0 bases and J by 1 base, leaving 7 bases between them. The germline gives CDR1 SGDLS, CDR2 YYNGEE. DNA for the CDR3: TGTGCCAGCAGCGTAGATCAGGGGAACACCGGGGAGCTGTTTTTT. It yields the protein CASSVDQGNTGELFF.

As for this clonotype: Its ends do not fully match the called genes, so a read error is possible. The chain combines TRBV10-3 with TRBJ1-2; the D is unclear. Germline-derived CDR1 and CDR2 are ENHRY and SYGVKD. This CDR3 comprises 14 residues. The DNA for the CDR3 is TGTGCCATCAGTGAGTCGTCACCGAACTGTGGCTACACCTTC. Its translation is CAISESSPNCGYTF.

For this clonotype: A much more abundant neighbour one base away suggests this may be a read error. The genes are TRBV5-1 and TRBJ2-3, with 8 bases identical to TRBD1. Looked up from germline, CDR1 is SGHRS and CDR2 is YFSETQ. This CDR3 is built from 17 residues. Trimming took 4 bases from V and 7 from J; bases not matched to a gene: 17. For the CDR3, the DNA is TGCGCCAGCAGCGTGGTCCCCCGGCAGGGGGCGGGAAATACGCAGTATTTT. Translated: CASSVVPRQGAGNTQYF.

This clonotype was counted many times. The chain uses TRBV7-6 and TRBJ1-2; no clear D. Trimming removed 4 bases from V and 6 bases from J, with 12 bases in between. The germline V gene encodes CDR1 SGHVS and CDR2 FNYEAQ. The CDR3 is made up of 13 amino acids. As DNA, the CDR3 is TGTGCCAGCAGCTCGGGCCAGGCAAATGGCTACACCTTC. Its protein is CASSSGQANGYTF.

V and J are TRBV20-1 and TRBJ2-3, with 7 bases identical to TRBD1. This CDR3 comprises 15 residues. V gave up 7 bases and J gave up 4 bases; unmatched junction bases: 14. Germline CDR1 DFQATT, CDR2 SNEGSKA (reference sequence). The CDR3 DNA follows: TGCAGTGAAACTTGGCGGACAGGTAGTGCAGATACGCAGTATTTT. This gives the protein CSETWRTGSADTQYF.

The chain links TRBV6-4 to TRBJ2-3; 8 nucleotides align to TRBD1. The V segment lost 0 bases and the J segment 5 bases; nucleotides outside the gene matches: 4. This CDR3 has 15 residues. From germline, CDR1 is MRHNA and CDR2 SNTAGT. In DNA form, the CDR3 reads TGTGCCAGCAGTGACTCGGCAGGGGGCTTAGATACGCAGTATTTT. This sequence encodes CASSDSAGGLDTQYF.

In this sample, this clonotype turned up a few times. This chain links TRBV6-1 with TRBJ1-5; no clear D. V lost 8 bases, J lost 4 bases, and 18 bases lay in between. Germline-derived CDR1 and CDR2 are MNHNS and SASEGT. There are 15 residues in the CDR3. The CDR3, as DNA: TGTGCCAGCGGGGAGCGGGCATTCGCGAATCAGCCCCAGCATTTT. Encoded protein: CASGERAFANQPQHF.

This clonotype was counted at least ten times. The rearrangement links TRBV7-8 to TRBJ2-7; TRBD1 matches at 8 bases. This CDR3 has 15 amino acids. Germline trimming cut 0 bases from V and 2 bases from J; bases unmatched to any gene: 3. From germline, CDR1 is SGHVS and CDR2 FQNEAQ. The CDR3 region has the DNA TGTGCCAGCAGCTTAGCGGGGACAGGTCCCTACGAGCAGTACTTC. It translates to CASSLAGTGPYEQYF.

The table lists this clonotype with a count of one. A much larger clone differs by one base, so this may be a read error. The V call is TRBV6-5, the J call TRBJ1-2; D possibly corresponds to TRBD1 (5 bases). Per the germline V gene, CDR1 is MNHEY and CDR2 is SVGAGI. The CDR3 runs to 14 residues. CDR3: CASSYKGELGGDTF. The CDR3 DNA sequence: TGTGCCAGCAGTTACAAAGGGGAGTTGGGTGGCGACACCTTC.

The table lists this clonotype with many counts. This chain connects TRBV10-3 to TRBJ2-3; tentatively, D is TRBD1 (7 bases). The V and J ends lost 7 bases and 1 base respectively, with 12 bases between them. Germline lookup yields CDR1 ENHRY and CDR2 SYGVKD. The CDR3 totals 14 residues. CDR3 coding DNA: TGTGCCATCAAAGGGGGCGGGGGCACAGATACGCAGTATTTT. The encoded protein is CAIKGGGGTDTQYF.

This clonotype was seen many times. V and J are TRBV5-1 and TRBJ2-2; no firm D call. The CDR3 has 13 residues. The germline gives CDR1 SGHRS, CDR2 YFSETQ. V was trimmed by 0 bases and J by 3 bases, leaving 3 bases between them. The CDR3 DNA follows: TGCGCCAGCAGCTTGGGGGACACCGGGGAGCTGTTTTTT. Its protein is CASSLGDTGELFF.

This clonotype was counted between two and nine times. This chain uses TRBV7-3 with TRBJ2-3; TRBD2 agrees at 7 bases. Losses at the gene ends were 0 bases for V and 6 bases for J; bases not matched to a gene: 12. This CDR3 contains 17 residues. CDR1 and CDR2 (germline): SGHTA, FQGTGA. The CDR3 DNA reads TGTGCCAGCAGCTTAACGACGCGGGAGCCGGGTTTGGATACGCAGTATTTT. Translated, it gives CASSLTTREPGLDTQYF.

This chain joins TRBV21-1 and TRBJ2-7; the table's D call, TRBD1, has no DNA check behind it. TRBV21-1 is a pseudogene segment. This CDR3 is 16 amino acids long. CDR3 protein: CASRQGQLPEAYEQYF. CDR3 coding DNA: TGTGCCAGCAGGCAGGGACAATTACCTGAAGCCTACGAGCAGTACTTC.

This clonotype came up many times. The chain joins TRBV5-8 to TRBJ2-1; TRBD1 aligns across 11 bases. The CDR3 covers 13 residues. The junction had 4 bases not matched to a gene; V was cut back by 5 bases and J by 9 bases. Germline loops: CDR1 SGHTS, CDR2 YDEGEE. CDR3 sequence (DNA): TGTGCCAGCAGTGGACAGGGGGCAGCTGAGCAGTTCTTC. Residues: CASSGQGAAEQFF.

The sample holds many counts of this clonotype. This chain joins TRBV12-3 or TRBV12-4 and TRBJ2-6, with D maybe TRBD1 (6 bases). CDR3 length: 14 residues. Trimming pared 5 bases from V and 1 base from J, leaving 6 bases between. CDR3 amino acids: CASSTGSGANVLTF. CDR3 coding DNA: TGTGCCAGCAGTACAGGGTCTGGGGCCAACGTCCTGACTTTC.

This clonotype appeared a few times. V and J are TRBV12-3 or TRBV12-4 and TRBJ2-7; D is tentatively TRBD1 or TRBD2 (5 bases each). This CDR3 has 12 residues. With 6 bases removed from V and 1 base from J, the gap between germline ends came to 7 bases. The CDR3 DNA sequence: TGTGCCAGCAGATGGGGGTCCTACGAGCAGTACTTC. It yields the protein CASRWGSYEQYF.

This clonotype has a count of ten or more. CDR3 nucleotides: TGCGCCAGCGGACATACTTCTGGAAACACCATATATTTT. Amino acid sequence: CASGHTSGNTIYF. The rearrangement uses TRBV5-1 and TRBJ1-3; D is perhaps TRBD1 (5 bases). The CDR3 is 13 residues long. With 7 bases removed from V and 1 base from J, the gap between germline ends came to 9 bases. The germline CDR1 and CDR2 sequences are SGHRS and YFSETQ. Variable domain in full (rest from reference TRBV5-1 and TRBJ1-3): KAGVTQTPRYLIKTRGQQVTLSCSPISGHRSVSWYQQTPGQGLQFLFEYFSETQRNKGNFPGRFSGRQFSNSRSEMNVSTLELGDSALYLCASGHTSGNTIYFGEGSWLTVV.